A selection of T cell receptor beta chains follows, all from one sample in a study of T cells in Graves' hyperthyroidism and ophthalmopathy. Each CDR3 protein gets one entry after TCRdb re-called the multiplex PCR reads with MiXCR. The table includes roughly 35,000 distinct CDR3 sequences, roughly half detected once. Sequencing used blood. Every receptor here comes from a woman between 35 and 50 years old with Graves' ophthalmopathy. The CDR3 runs from the conserved cysteine through the conserved F or W. D genes are given only for firm matches. A clone size is listed for some rows: how often the clone was seen (once, few, many), or a class if it is expanded.

j_call: TRBJ1-1; v_call: TRBV24-1; d_call: TRBD1; clone_size: many; cdr3_aa: CATVPDRVNTEAFF; cdr3_nt: TGTGCCACCGTCCCGGACAGGGTGAACACTGAAGCTTTCTTT
j_call: TRBJ2-7; v_call: TRBV29-1; d_call: TRBD2; clone_size: .; cdr3_aa: CSVFTGLAGVEQYF; cdr3_nt: TGCAGCGTCTTCACGGGACTAGCGGGAGTAGAGCAGTACTTC
j_call: TRBJ1-1; v_call: TRBV7-3; d_call: .; clone_size: .; cdr3_aa: CASSLTGAGNTEAFF; cdr3_nt: TGTGCCAGCAGCTTAACAGGGGCTGGAAACACTGAAGCTTTCTTT
j_call: TRBJ1-3; v_call: TRBV6-6; d_call: TRBD1; clone_size: many; cdr3_aa: CASRSPGGSGNTIYF; cdr3_nt: TGTGCCAGCAGGTCACCAGGGGGCTCTGGAAACACCATATATTTT
j_call: TRBJ2-7; v_call: TRBV2; d_call: TRBD2; clone_size: medium-sized; cdr3_aa: CASSPRTSGLYEQYF; cdr3_nt: TGTGCCAGCAGTCCCCGGACTAGCGGTCTTTACGAGCAGTACTTC
j_call: TRBJ2-2; v_call: TRBV29-1; d_call: .; clone_size: medium-sized; cdr3_aa: CSARGVGELFF; cdr3_nt: TGCAGCGCAAGGGGTGTCGGGGAGCTGTTTTTT
j_call: TRBJ2-3; v_call: TRBV20-1; d_call: .; clone_size: .; cdr3_aa: CSARDAQYF; cdr3_nt: TGCAGTGCTAGAGATGCCCAGTATTTT
j_call: TRBJ2-1; v_call: TRBV5-6; d_call: TRBD2; clone_size: .; cdr3_aa: CASSSTSGYNEQCF; cdr3_nt: TGTGCCAGCAGCTCGACTAGCGGCTACAATGAGCAGTGCTTC
j_call: TRBJ1-6; v_call: TRBV14; d_call: .; clone_size: many; cdr3_aa: CASSQERAGGRSPLHF; cdr3_nt: TGTGCCAGCAGCCAAGAGCGGGCCGGGGGGCGTTCACCCCTCCACTTT
j_call: TRBJ2-5; v_call: TRBV6-2/TRBV6-3; d_call: .; clone_size: .; cdr3_aa: CASIDRQSVRTQYF; cdr3_nt: TGTGCCAGCATTGACAGGCAGTCCGTCCGGACCCAGTACTTC
j_call: TRBJ2-7; v_call: TRBV12-3/TRBV12-4; d_call: .; clone_size: many; cdr3_aa: CASSLTDTYEQYF; cdr3_nt: TGTGCCAGCAGTTTGACAGACACCTACGAGCAGTACTTC
j_call: TRBJ2-3; v_call: TRBV15; d_call: TRBD2; clone_size: .; cdr3_aa: CATSRARLAGGTDTQYF; cdr3_nt: TGTGCCACCAGTAGAGCGAGACTAGCGGGAGGTACAGATACGCAGTATTTT
j_call: TRBJ2-3; v_call: TRBV20-1; d_call: TRBD2; clone_size: .; cdr3_aa: CSARGSGGQYNEQYF; cdr3_nt: TGCAGTGCTAGGGGTAGCGGGGGACAATACAATGAGCAGTATTTT
j_call: TRBJ1-1; v_call: TRBV29-1; d_call: .; clone_size: .; cdr3_aa: CSESGGDTEAFF; cdr3_nt: TGCAGTGAGTCTGGGGGAGACACTGAAGCTTTCTTT
j_call: TRBJ2-7; v_call: TRBV6-1; d_call: .; clone_size: many; cdr3_aa: CASSVTGSYEQYF; cdr3_nt: TGTGCCAGCAGTGTGACAGGCTCCTACGAGCAGTACTTC
j_call: TRBJ1-3; v_call: TRBV12-3/TRBV12-4; d_call: .; clone_size: many; cdr3_aa: CASDTSVRSGNTIYF; cdr3_nt: TGTGCCAGCGATACCTCTGTCCGCTCTGGAAACACCATATATTTT
j_call: TRBJ1-1; v_call: TRBV6-5; d_call: .; clone_size: .; cdr3_aa: CTSSYRGNIEAFF; cdr3_nt: TGTACCAGCAGTTACAGAGGGAACATTGAAGCTTTCTTT
j_call: TRBJ2-4; v_call: TRBV7-3; d_call: .; clone_size: many; cdr3_aa: CASSLNPGQNIQYF; cdr3_nt: TGTGCCAGCAGCTTAAATCCAGGGCAGAACATTCAGTACTTC
j_call: TRBJ2-7; v_call: TRBV19; d_call: TRBD1; clone_size: .; cdr3_aa: CASPSGTGSHEQYF; cdr3_nt: TGTGCCAGCCCCTCCGGGACAGGGTCGCACGAGCAGTACTTC
j_call: TRBJ2-6; v_call: TRBV5-1; d_call: .; clone_size: many; cdr3_aa: CASSLRDGNSGANVLTF; cdr3_nt: TGCGCCAGCTCCCTCCGGGACGGAAACTCTGGGGCCAACGTCCTGACTTTC
j_call: TRBJ1-1; v_call: TRBV4-3; d_call: .; clone_size: many; cdr3_aa: CASSPNRDGTEAFF; cdr3_nt: TGCGCCAGCAGCCCCAACAGGGATGGCACTGAAGCTTTCTTT
j_call: TRBJ1-2; v_call: TRBV12-3/TRBV12-4; d_call: TRBD1; clone_size: .; cdr3_aa: CASSFTGGEGYTF; cdr3_nt: TGTGCCAGCAGTTTCACAGGGGGGGAAGGCTACACCTTC
j_call: TRBJ2-6; v_call: TRBV25-1; d_call: .; clone_size: few; cdr3_aa: CASSEFGLGGANVLTF; cdr3_nt: TGTGCCAGCAGTGAATTCGGCTTGGGTGGGGCCAACGTCCTGACTTTC
j_call: TRBJ2-5; v_call: TRBV7-9; d_call: TRBD1; clone_size: .; cdr3_aa: CASSLSGQGTETQYF; cdr3_nt: TGTGCCAGCAGCTTATCGGGACAGGGTACGGAGACCCAGTACTTC
j_call: TRBJ2-7; v_call: TRBV20-1; d_call: .; clone_size: .; cdr3_aa: CSAQGGGQAYEQYF; cdr3_nt: TGCAGTGCCCAGGGGGGGGGTCAGGCCTACGAGCAGTACTTC
j_call: TRBJ1-4; v_call: TRBV2; d_call: .; clone_size: .; cdr3_aa: CASSVSGLDNEKLFF; cdr3_nt: TGTGCCAGCAGTGTAAGCGGACTGGATAATGAAAAACTGTTTTTT
j_call: TRBJ2-3; v_call: TRBV29-1; d_call: TRBD1; clone_size: .; cdr3_aa: CSQDWQGATDTQYF; cdr3_nt: TGCAGCCAAGATTGGCAGGGGGCAACAGATACGCAGTATTTT
j_call: TRBJ2-2; v_call: TRBV5-4; d_call: .; clone_size: .; cdr3_aa: CASSLKVTGELFF; cdr3_nt: TGTGCCAGCAGCTTGAAGGTAACCGGGGAGCTGTTTTTT
j_call: TRBJ1-5; v_call: TRBV20-1; d_call: TRBD1; clone_size: .; cdr3_aa: CSARQGSNQPQHF; cdr3_nt: TGCAGTGCGAGACAGGGGAGCAATCAGCCCCAGCATTTT
j_call: TRBJ2-1; v_call: TRBV4-2; d_call: TRBD2; clone_size: .; cdr3_aa: CASSQDSGGNEQFF; cdr3_nt: TGTGCCAGCAGCCAAGATAGCGGGGGTAATGAGCAGTTCTTC
j_call: TRBJ2-7; v_call: TRBV7-2; d_call: .; clone_size: .; cdr3_aa: CASSSVVGDYEQYF; cdr3_nt: TGTGCCAGCAGCTCAGTGGTAGGGGACTACGAGCAGTACTTC
j_call: TRBJ2-7; v_call: TRBV20-1; d_call: TRBD2; clone_size: .; cdr3_aa: CSAKGTSGSAGREQYF; cdr3_nt: TGCAGTGCTAAGGGGACTAGCGGGAGTGCCGGAAGGGAGCAGTACTTC
j_call: TRBJ1-1; v_call: TRBV7-3; d_call: .; clone_size: many; cdr3_aa: CASSRVGPNTEAFF; cdr3_nt: TGTGCCAGCAGCCGCGTCGGACCCAACACTGAAGCTTTCTTT
j_call: TRBJ2-2; v_call: TRBV6-1; d_call: .; clone_size: many; cdr3_aa: CASSEALAGELFF; cdr3_nt: TGTGCCAGCAGTGAAGCGCTTGCCGGGGAGCTGTTTTTT
j_call: TRBJ2-5; v_call: TRBV7-2; d_call: .; clone_size: medium-sized; cdr3_aa: CASSLQTGTETQYF; cdr3_nt: TGTGCCAGCAGCCTACAAACAGGGACCGAGACCCAGTACTTC
j_call: TRBJ2-2; v_call: TRBV4-1; d_call: .; clone_size: .; cdr3_aa: CARSLEDETGELFF; cdr3_nt: TGCGCCAGGAGCCTGGAGGACGAAACAGGGGAGCTGTTTTTT
j_call: TRBJ1-3; v_call: TRBV6-1; d_call: .; clone_size: many; cdr3_aa: CASIRNAISGNTIYF; cdr3_nt: TGTGCCAGCATAAGAAACGCCATCTCTGGAAACACCATATATTTT
j_call: TRBJ2-7; v_call: TRBV6-5; d_call: TRBD2; clone_size: many; cdr3_aa: CASSYSAGVAYEQYF; cdr3_nt: TGTGCCAGCAGTTACTCGGCGGGAGTGGCCTACGAGCAGTACTTC
j_call: TRBJ2-1; v_call: TRBV30; d_call: .; clone_size: .; cdr3_aa: CAWSASRGVQFF; cdr3_nt: TGTGCCTGGAGTGCGTCCCGCGGGGTTCAGTTCTTC
j_call: TRBJ2-5; v_call: TRBV7-9; d_call: .; clone_size: few; cdr3_aa: CASSLGGRRGETQYF; cdr3_nt: TGTGCCAGCAGCTTAGGAGGTCGGAGGGGAGAGACCCAGTACTTC
j_call: TRBJ2-1; v_call: TRBV5-1; d_call: TRBD2; clone_size: many; cdr3_aa: CASSWRSASGGANNEQFF; cdr3_nt: TGCGCCAGCAGCTGGAGGTCGGCTAGCGGGGGGGCCAACAATGAGCAGTTCTTC
j_call: TRBJ1-1; v_call: TRBV19; d_call: .; clone_size: .; cdr3_aa: CASPDTSRAAENTEAFF; cdr3_nt: TGTGCCAGTCCTGACACATCAAGGGCGGCCGAGAACACGGAAGCTTTCTTT
j_call: TRBJ2-1; v_call: TRBV24-1; d_call: TRBD1; clone_size: .; cdr3_aa: CATSDTTGSSYNEQFF; cdr3_nt: TGTGCCACCAGTGATACGACAGGGAGCTCCTACAATGAGCAATTCTTC